This is a list of T cell receptor beta chains from one sample in a study of blood T cell repertoires in COVID-19. The method was immunoSEQ multiplex PCR; TCRdb's version includes in-frame clones alone and lacks a portion of them. The sample holds about 340,000 clones, almost 90% seen once. Sequencing was done on a sample of peripheral blood. The receptors stem from a woman in her sixties or seventies with COVID-19, enrolled during active disease. CDR3s include the opening cysteine and the closing phenylalanine or tryptophan. The D gene is left open where the match is weak. Some rows have no size entry. The others give once, few or many, or a class for an expanded clone.

.	TRBV5-6	.	TRBJ1-4	TGTGCCAGCACGGAGGGAGGGCTAAATGAAAAACTGTTTTTT	CASTEGGLNEKLFF
.	TRBV7-9	few	TRBJ2-3	TGTGCCAGCAGCTTAGGACTAGTGAACACAGATACGCAGTATTTT	CASSLGLVNTDTQYF
.	TRBV28	.	TRBJ1-2	TGTGCCAGCAGTTTACAACAGACGATCTATGGCTACACCTTC	CASSLQQTIYGYTF
TRBD1	TRBV2	.	TRBJ1-3	TGTGCCAGCAGCGCACACAGGGGGGTCGGAAACACCATATATTTT	CASSAHRGVGNTIYF
.	TRBV3-1/TRBV3-2	.	TRBJ1-6	TGTGCCAGCAGCCAACCCGGCAGCGATAATTCACCCCTCCACTTT	CASSQPGSDNSPLHF
.	TRBV4-1	.	TRBJ1-1	TGCGCCAGCAGCCAGACAGGATTGAACACTGAAGCTTTCTTT	CASSQTGLNTEAFF
TRBD1	TRBV6-2/TRBV6-3	.	TRBJ1-2	TGTGCCAGCAGTTTGGGACAGGCTGGCTATGGCTACACCTTC	CASSLGQAGYGYTF
TRBD2	TRBV25-1	.	TRBJ2-3	TGTGCCAGCACATCTCGGGAGGAACGACAACGGGATACGCAGTATTTT	CASTSREERQRDTQYF
.	TRBV30	.	TRBJ1-1	TGTGCCTGGATCGGACAGCCGGGCACTGAAGCTTTCTTT	CAWIGQPGTEAFF
TRBD1	TRBV24-1	.	TRBJ2-3	TGTGCCACCAGTGATCCCGGGACAGGGGAGCCCGCAGATACGCAGTATTTT	CATSDPGTGEPADTQYF
TRBD2	TRBV4-1	.	TRBJ2-3	TGCGCCAGCAGCCACGGAATAGCGGGCCGCACAGATACGCAGTATTTT	CASSHGIAGRTDTQYF
TRBD1	TRBV24-1	few	TRBJ1-1	TGTGCCCCCTGGACAGGGCGGACTGAAGCTTTCTTT	CAPWTGRTEAFF
.	TRBV7-2	.	TRBJ2-7	TGTGCCAGCAGCTTAGACAGGGCCTACGAGCAGTACTTC	CASSLDRAYEQYF
TRBD2	TRBV5-8	once	TRBJ2-1	TGTGCCAGCAGCTTCGGACTAGCGGGGGGGCCTGAGCAGTTCTTC	CASSFGLAGGPEQFF
TRBD2	TRBV19	once	TRBJ2-1	TGTGCCAGTAGTATGAATCGAGCGGGGGAGCCTTTCAATGAGCAGTTCTTC	CASSMNRAGEPFNEQFF
.	TRBV5-1	.	TRBJ1-3	TGCGCCAGCAGCGCTCAAATTAAGGGGATCGGCTCTGGAAACACCATATATTTT	CASSAQIKGIGSGNTIYF
.	TRBV2	.	TRBJ1-5	TGTGCCAGCATCGGGGATAGCAATCAGCCCCAGCATTTT	CASIGDSNQPQHF
.	TRBV3-1/TRBV3-2	.	TRBJ1-5	TGTGCCAGCAGCCAAGGACAGTTCAATCAGCCCCAGCATTTT	CASSQGQFNQPQHF
.	TRBV18	once	TRBJ1-2	TGTGCCAGCTCATGGGGGCAATCCGCTAACTATGGCTACACCTTC	CASSWGQSANYGYTF
.	TRBV12-5	.	TRBJ1-3	TGTGCTAGTGGTTTGCGAGGGAGTGGCGGAAACACCATATATTTT	CASGLRGSGGNTIYF
TRBD1	TRBV6-5	once	TRBJ1-6	TGTGCCAGCAGCACCGGGACAGGGGACGTCCTCCACTTT	CASSTGTGDVLHF
.	TRBV5-1	.	TRBJ1-5	TGCGCCAGCAGCTTTACAGGGCAAAACAATCAGCCCCAGCATTTT	CASSFTGQNNQPQHF
.	TRBV19	few	TRBJ1-5	TGTGCCAGTATGGGCAGGGAAGGTCAGCCCCAGCATTTT	CASMGREGQPQHF
.	TRBV28	once	TRBJ1-1	TGTGCCAGCAGACCGGCAGGGGCTATGAACACTGAAGCTTTCTTT	CASRPAGAMNTEAFF
TRBD1	TRBV27	.	TRBJ2-7	TGTGCCAGCAGTCCCGGGACAGGGGGCGCTTCGGTCCCGGGCGAGCAGTACTTC	CASSPGTGGASVPGEQYF
.	TRBV6-6	.	TRBJ2-2	TGTGCCAGCAGTGACGGGACACGCACCGGGGAGCTGTTTTTT	CASSDGTRTGELFF
.	TRBV5-1	few	TRBJ2-5	TGCGCCAGCAGCCTCAGGGACTGGAAAGAGACCCAGTACTTC	CASSLRDWKETQYF
TRBD1	TRBV10-3	once	TRBJ1-1	TGTGCCATCAGTTTTTCACAGGGGGAGGGCACTGAAGCTTTCTTT	CAISFSQGEGTEAFF